This paragraph covers one T cell receptor beta chain sequence. Both 60 Vbeta primers and 13 Jbeta primers went into the PCR. The assay was immunoSEQ multiplex PCR, and TCRdb's table has in-frame clones only and misses some. The profile shows more than 95,000 clones, 55% to 75% of them singletons. The junction had 6 bases not matched to a gene; V was cut back by 1 base and J by 2 bases. The germline CDR1 and CDR2 sequences are SGHKS and YYEKEE (reference sequence). This CDR3 has 16 amino acids. This specimen comes from a study of cytomegalovirus exposure and HLA in healthy donors. Samples came from healthy bone marrow donors.

The V call is TRBV5-5, the J call TRBJ2-7; 10 bases are shared with TRBD2. Sequenced input: PBMCs. This clonotype was obtained from a man between 60 and 70 years old in good health and CMV-seronegative. The CDR3 region is CASSLQGLAETYEQYF. For the CDR3, the DNA is TGTGCCAGCAGCTTGCAAGGACTAGCGGAAACCTACGAGCAGTACTTC.